A selection of T cell receptor beta chains follows, all from one sample in a study of OX40 agonist ivuxolimab in advanced cancers. Assay used: immunoSEQ multiplex PCR; TCRdb lists only in-frame clones, some missing. This table holds 80,000 to 90,000 clones, roughly four fifths found once. Sample: CD4+ or CD8+ T cells sorted from blood, taken in a trial of the OX40 agonist ivuxolimab. These receptors all come from an adult with an advanced solid tumor such as melanoma, head and neck, liver or kidney cancer. Both conserved end residues are part of each CDR3. The D gene is left open where the match is weak. A row's size may be missing; if present it is once, few, many or a size class.

v_call	cdr3_length	clone_size	j_call	d_call	cdr3_nt	cdr3_aa
TRBV7-2	15	-	TRBJ2-1	TRBD2	TGTGCCAGCAGCTCGGGACTAGCGGGGGGGAATGAGCAGTTCTTC	CASSSGLAGGNEQFF
TRBV30	12	-	TRBJ1-2	-	TGTGCCTGGACTTGGGGGGGCTATGGCTACACCTTC	CAWTWGGYGYTF
TRBV9	14	few	TRBJ2-1	-	TGTGCCAGCAGCCCCCGATTTGAGGTACTTGGGCAGTTCTTC	CASSPRFEVLGQFF
TRBV13	15	-	TRBJ2-3	TRBD2	TGTGCCAGCAGCTCCTGGACTAGGGGCCCAGATACGCAGTATTTT	CASSSWTRGPDTQYF
TRBV5-5	16	-	TRBJ2-7	-	TGTGCCAGCAGCTCCGGTGGGCTATTTAGCGTTTGGGAGCAGTACTTC	CASSSGGLFSVWEQYF
TRBV13	14	-	TRBJ1-5	-	TGTGCCAGCAGCTCCCTCGGCGGGGGTCAGCCCCAGCATTTT	CASSSLGGGQPQHF
TRBV5-4	15	-	TRBJ2-3	-	TGTGCCAGCAGCGAGGACACTCTCAGCACAGATACGCAGTATTTT	CASSEDTLSTDTQYF
TRBV6-1	12	-	TRBJ2-1	TRBD1	TGTGCCAGCAGCCTGCCGGGACAGGGGATGTTCTTC	CASSLPGQGMFF
TRBV10-3	14	-	TRBJ1-2	-	TGTGCCATCAGTGAAACGGGACAAAGGGGTGGCTACACCTTC	CAISETGQRGGYTF
TRBV6-5	13	-	TRBJ2-5	TRBD2	TGTGCCAGCAGTAGGACTAGCGGGGGGGGCCAGTACTTC	CASSRTSGGGQYF
TRBV2	14	-	TRBJ2-1	-	TGTGCCAGCAGTGGCCCGAGCTCCTACAATGAGCAGTTCTTC	CASSGPSSYNEQFF
TRBV11-2	15	few	TRBJ1-2	TRBD1	TGTGCCAGCAGCTTAGACCCAGGGGGCTTCGGTGGCTACACCTTC	CASSLDPGGFGGYTF
TRBV6-5	14	-	TRBJ2-3	-	TGTGCCAGCGCCAAAGGGGATCCCTCTCTGGCGCAGTATTTT	CASAKGDPSLAQYF
TRBV5-4	12	-	TRBJ2-7	-	TGTGCCAGCAGCTATGACAGCTACGAGCAGTACTTC	CASSYDSYEQYF
TRBV10-3	16	-	TRBJ2-6	-	TGTGCCATCAGTGAGTCGACAGGATCCGGGGCCAACGTCCTGACTTTC	CAISESTGSGANVLTF
TRBV28	16	-	TRBJ1-3	-	TGTGCCAGCAGTATCCCACCGACAGATTCTGGAAACACCATATATTTT	CASSIPPTDSGNTIYF
TRBV9	15	-	TRBJ1-1	-	TGTGCCAGCAGCGCCCAGGACCGTTACAACACTGAAGCTTTCTTT	CASSAQDRYNTEAFF
TRBV7-8	15	-	TRBJ1-2	-	TGTGCCAGCAGCTTAGTCTCTCGGGCTAACTATGGCTACACCTTC	CASSLVSRANYGYTF
TRBV5-4	14	-	TRBJ1-2	TRBD1	TGTGCCAGCAGCCCAAGACAGGGGGATTATGGCTACACCTTC	CASSPRQGDYGYTF
TRBV28	14	few	TRBJ2-4	-	TGTGCCAGCAGTATACTGGACAAAAGACACATTCAGTACTTC	CASSILDKRHIQYF
TRBV5-6	15	-	TRBJ1-5	-	TGTGCCAGCAGCTTGGCAGGGTTAGTTAATCAGCCCCAGCATTTT	CASSLAGLVNQPQHF
TRBV4-2	16	-	TRBJ2-3	-	TGTGCCAGCAGCCAAGAAGCCCTTGGGGTCACAGATACGCAGTATTTT	CASSQEALGVTDTQYF
TRBV27	15	once	TRBJ2-2	TRBD2	TGTGCCAGCAGTTTCGTAGCGGGGGGATCCGGGGAGCTGTTTTTT	CASSFVAGGSGELFF
TRBV2	13	-	TRBJ1-2	-	TGTGCCAGCGGTAGTCAGTCGCGCTATGGCTACACCTTC	CASGSQSRYGYTF
TRBV30	13	-	TRBJ1-1	-	TGTGCCTTGAAGGTGGGCAGAGACACTGAAGCTTTCTTT	CALKVGRDTEAFF
TRBV30	16	-	TRBJ2-3	-	TGTGCCTGGAGTTGGGTGGGAGGTCAAAGCACAGATACGCAGTATTTT	CAWSWVGGQSTDTQYF
TRBV5-1	17	-	TRBJ2-3	TRBD2	TGCGCCAGCAGCCAGGAGACTAGCGGGGGCGTGACAGATACGCAGTATTTT	CASSQETSGGVTDTQYF
TRBV10-1	14	-	TRBJ2-7	-	TGCGCCAGCAGTGAGTCAGGGCCTCCGGGAGAGCAGTACTTC	CASSESGPPGEQYF
TRBV9	17	-	TRBJ2-3	TRBD2	TGTGCCAGCAGCACCCAACCTGGAGCGGGGGGGCTAGGTACGCAGTATTTT	CASSTQPGAGGLGTQYF
TRBV27	13	-	TRBJ2-1	-	TGTGCCAGCAGTTTATCGGGAGTTTTTGAGCAGTTCTTC	CASSLSGVFEQFF
TRBV5-1	17	-	TRBJ2-3	TRBD1	TGCGCCAGCAGCTTAGACCCGGACAGGGGGATGACAGATACGCAGTATTTT	CASSLDPDRGMTDTQYF
TRBV6-6	13	-	TRBJ2-3	-	TGTGCCAGCACACCTAGAGGGACCGATACGCAGTATTTT	CASTPRGTDTQYF
TRBV6-5	14	-	TRBJ1-4	TRBD1	TGTGCCAGCAGTAAACAGGGGGGTACTGAAAAACTGTTTTTT	CASSKQGGTEKLFF
TRBV28	18	few	TRBJ1-3	-	TGTGCCAGCAGTGTTGGTGATTACCAGGGATTCTCTGGAAACACCATATATTTT	CASSVGDYQGFSGNTIYF
TRBV4-3	15	-	TRBJ1-2	-	TGCGCCAGCAGCCAACCCGGGACGGACTATGTAGGCTACACCTTC	CASSQPGTDYVGYTF
TRBV6-5	11	-	TRBJ1-2	-	TGTGCCAGCAGCCGTCAGAGGGTCTACACCTTC	CASSRQRVYTF
TRBV5-1	14	-	TRBJ1-3	-	TGCGCCAGCAGCTTGGATGGCGGGGGAAACACCATATATTTT	CASSLDGGGNTIYF
TRBV19	15	-	TRBJ1-2	-	TGTGCCAGTAGAGACCCCGTGACGGGTTCAATTGGCTACACCTTC	CASRDPVTGSIGYTF
TRBV4-1	15	-	TRBJ1-3	TRBD1	TGCGCCAGCAGCCCTAATCAGGGGGTTGGAAACACCATATATTTT	CASSPNQGVGNTIYF
TRBV4-3	17	once	TRBJ2-1	-	TGCGCCAGCAGCTGGGACCTGGGGGCCGGCTCCTACAATGAGCAGTTCTTC	CASSWDLGAGSYNEQFF
TRBV2	12	-	TRBJ1-6	-	TGTGCCAGCAGCGGGGATAATTCACCCCTCCACTTT	CASSGDNSPLHF
TRBV28	15	-	TRBJ1-4	TRBD1	TGTGCCAGCATCGAAAGACAGGGGGGGAATGAAAAACTGTTTTTT	CASIERQGGNEKLFF
TRBV18	16	once	TRBJ2-7	-	TGTGCCAGCTCACCAATTTCCGGGACCGAAGGATACGAGCAGTACTTC	CASSPISGTEGYEQYF
TRBV19	16	-	TRBJ1-6	TRBD1	TGTGCCAGTAGTATAGGGTGGACAGGGGGTAGTTCACCCCTCCACTTT	CASSIGWTGGSSPLHF
TRBV30	13	-	TRBJ1-6	TRBD1	TGTGCCTACGAACAGGGGAGCGGTTCACCCCTCCACTTT	CAYEQGSGSPLHF
TRBV7-9	13	-	TRBJ2-1	-	TGTGCCAGCAGCTTATCAGGGGGAGGCCGCGAGTTCTTC	CASSLSGGGREFF
TRBV2	14	once	TRBJ1-1	TRBD1	TGTGCCAGCAGGGAGGGACAGGGGGCCACGCCGGCTTTCTTT	CASREGQGATPAFF
TRBV19	17	-	TRBJ2-7	-	TGTGCCAGATTCAGTATCTCCTCCGGGTTTGGAGGGCTCGAGCAGTACTTC	CARFSISSGFGGLEQYF
TRBV7-9	13	-	TRBJ1-2	TRBD1	TGTGCCAGCAGCCCGCGACAGGGGAATGGCTACACCTTC	CASSPRQGNGYTF